A selection of T cell receptor beta chains follows, all from one sample in a study of cytomegalovirus exposure and HLA in healthy donors. TCRdb's table, derived via immunoSEQ multiplex PCR, lists solely in-frame clones and lacks some. The sample spans 130,000 or so clones; the ten largest clones claim more than 1.5%. The sample was PBMCs. The source of these receptors is a man aged 18 to 29 in good health and CMV-seronegative. CDR3s include the opening cysteine and the closing phenylalanine or tryptophan.

v_gene	j_gene	CDR3aa
TRBV4-3	TRBJ2-3	CASGRSGQGTDTQYF
TRBV7-2	TRBJ2-5	CASKSGAAQETQYF
TRBV7-9	TRBJ1-1	CASTTTVAGKNTEAFF
TRBV9	TRBJ1-1	CASSVEPRVSASAGAFF
TRBV29-1	TRBJ2-7	CSVRTGGIDEQYF
TRBV28	TRBJ2-2	CASSPNPGQGNTGELFF
TRBV19	TRBJ2-7	CASSISLTVGYEQYF
TRBV9	TRBJ1-5	CASSVGLDSNQPQHF
TRBV5-6	TRBJ2-3	CASSPWDRAHTQYF
TRBV6-1	TRBJ2-1	CASRLAPINEQFF
TRBV7-2	TRBJ2-7	CASSPRLAGGSIYEQYF
TRBV2	TRBJ1-2	CASRLGLGANYGYTF
TRBV5-1	TRBJ2-1	CASSLGGVREQFF
TRBV28	TRBJ2-7	CASSLSQGAYEQYF
TRBV7-7	TRBJ1-1	CASREGPEAFF
TRBV6-5	TRBJ1-2	CASTRDSAGYGYTF
TRBV4-3	TRBJ2-3	CASSQVPVTDTQYF
TRBV4-3	TRBJ2-1	CASSQERGQPAYEQFF
TRBV29-1	TRBJ2-2	CSVGRVTSRNTGELFF
TRBV4-1	TRBJ1-1	CASSQVRANMNTEAFF
TRBV6-5	TRBJ2-7	CASSLTSGGLYEQYF
TRBV25-1	TRBJ2-7	CASSEFGTASYEQYF
TRBV28	TRBJ2-7	CASSPGGAQYF
TRBV7-2	TRBJ2-5	CASRRQGGETQYF